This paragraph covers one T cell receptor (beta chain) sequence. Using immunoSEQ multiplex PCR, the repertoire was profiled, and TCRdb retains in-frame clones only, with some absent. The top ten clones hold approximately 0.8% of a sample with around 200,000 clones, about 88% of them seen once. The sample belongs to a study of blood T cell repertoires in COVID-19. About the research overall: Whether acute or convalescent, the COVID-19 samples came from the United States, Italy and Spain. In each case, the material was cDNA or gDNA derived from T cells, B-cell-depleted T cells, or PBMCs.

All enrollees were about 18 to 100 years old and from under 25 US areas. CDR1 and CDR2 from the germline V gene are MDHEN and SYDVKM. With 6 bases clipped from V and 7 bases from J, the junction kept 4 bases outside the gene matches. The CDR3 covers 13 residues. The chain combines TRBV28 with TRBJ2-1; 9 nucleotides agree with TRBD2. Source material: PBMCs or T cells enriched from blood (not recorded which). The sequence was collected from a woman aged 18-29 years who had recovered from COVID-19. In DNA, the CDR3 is TGTGCCAGCAGGGCGGGAGGGGGGAATGAGCAGTTCTTC. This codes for CASRAGGGNEQFF.